This is a list of T cell receptor beta chains from one sample in a study of cytomegalovirus exposure and HLA in healthy donors. The protocol was immunoSEQ multiplex PCR, while the TCRdb copy is restricted to in-frame clones and leaves out a portion. The sample holds about 150,000 clones, less than 85% seen once. Sequencing was done on a sample of PBMCs. These TCRs come from a boy under 10 years old in good health and CMV-seronegative. Each CDR3 is given with its conserved first and last residue. The D gene is left open where the match is weak. Clone sizes are given selectively: once, few, many, or a class where the clone is expanded.

D: NA; size: NA; J: TRBJ1-3; V: TRBV15; CDR3: CATSRETRVGNTIYF; DNA: TGTGCCACCAGCAGAGAGACCAGGGTTGGAAACACCATATATTTT
D: NA; size: once; J: TRBJ2-5; V: TRBV12-5; CDR3: CASGGGGETQYF; DNA: TGTGCTAGTGGGGGGGGAGGAGAGACCCAGTACTTC
D: NA; size: NA; J: TRBJ2-3; V: TRBV11-2; CDR3: CASTPMDYGTDTQYF; DNA: TGTGCCAGCACCCCGATGGACTATGGCACAGATACGCAGTATTTT
D: NA; size: NA; J: TRBJ2-3; V: TRBV5-1; CDR3: CASSLTGSLTDTQYF; DNA: TGCGCCAGCAGCTTGACAGGGTCTTTAACAGATACGCAGTATTTT
D: TRBD2; size: once; J: TRBJ2-5; V: TRBV5-5; CDR3: CASSLAGLAGVVETQYF; DNA: TGTGCCAGCAGCTTGGCCGGACTAGCGGGAGTGGTGGAGACCCAGTACTTC
D: NA; size: NA; J: TRBJ2-7; V: TRBV10-2; CDR3: CASNRDSSYEQYF; DNA: TGCGCCAGCAACCGGGACTCCTCCTACGAGCAGTACTTC
D: TRBD2; size: NA; J: TRBJ2-1; V: TRBV19; CDR3: CASRTYGLAGVDNEQFF; DNA: TGTGCCAGTAGAACCTACGGACTAGCGGGAGTCGACAATGAGCAGTTCTTC
D: NA; size: NA; J: TRBJ1-5; V: TRBV9; CDR3: CASSPLFGQPQHF; DNA: TGTGCCAGCAGCCCCCTATTTGGTCAGCCCCAGCATTTT
D: TRBD1; size: NA; J: TRBJ2-1; V: TRBV28; CDR3: CASSSSGGRNNEQFF; DNA: TGTGCCAGCAGTTCTTCAGGGGGCAGAAACAATGAGCAGTTCTTC
D: NA; size: NA; J: TRBJ2-1; V: TRBV5-1; CDR3: CASSLDQVRSYNEQFF; DNA: TGCGCCAGCAGCTTGGACCAGGTCCGCTCCTACAATGAGCAGTTCTTC
D: TRBD1; size: NA; J: TRBJ2-2; V: TRBV27; CDR3: CASSKGQALTGELFF; DNA: TGTGCCAGCAGTAAGGGACAGGCCCTCACCGGGGAGCTGTTTTTT
D: TRBD2; size: NA; J: TRBJ2-1; V: TRBV7-9; CDR3: CASTPLAGGYNEQFF; DNA: TGTGCCAGCACCCCACTAGCGGGAGGATACAATGAGCAGTTCTTC
D: TRBD2; size: NA; J: TRBJ2-7; V: TRBV5-4; CDR3: CASSPGLTYEQYF; DNA: TGTGCCAGCAGCCCGGGACTAACCTACGAGCAGTACTTC
D: NA; size: few; J: TRBJ1-5; V: TRBV6-6; CDR3: CASKPVTANQPQHF; DNA: TGTGCCAGCAAACCGGTAACCGCAAATCAGCCCCAGCATTTT
D: TRBD1; size: NA; J: TRBJ1-4; V: TRBV19; CDR3: CASGDRVNEKLFF; DNA: TGTGCCAGTGGGGACAGGGTAAATGAAAAACTGTTTTTT
D: NA; size: NA; J: TRBJ1-1; V: TRBV19; CDR3: CASSLYTEAFF; DNA: TGTGCCAGTAGTCTGTACACTGAAGCTTTCTTT
D: NA; size: NA; J: TRBJ1-2; V: TRBV9; CDR3: CASSPRSSDGYTF; DNA: TGTGCCAGCAGCCCCCGTTCGAGCGATGGCTACACCTTC
D: NA; size: NA; J: TRBJ2-3; V: TRBV5-1; CDR3: CASSLGQSTDTQYF; DNA: TGCGCCAGCAGCTTGGGACAAAGCACAGATACGCAGTATTTT
D: NA; size: few; J: TRBJ1-3; V: TRBV11-2; CDR3: CASSHQTGSSGNTIYF; DNA: TGTGCCAGCAGCCACCAAACAGGGTCCTCTGGAAACACCATATATTTT
D: NA; size: NA; J: TRBJ2-1; V: TRBV4-2; CDR3: CASSQALARAGNEQFF; DNA: TGTGCCAGCAGCCAGGCTCTAGCGAGAGCAGGGAATGAGCAGTTCTTC
D: TRBD1; size: NA; J: TRBJ1-2; V: TRBV28; CDR3: CASRHDRGGYGYTF; DNA: TGTGCCAGCAGGCACGACAGGGGAGGATATGGCTACACCTTC
D: NA; size: NA; J: TRBJ1-5; V: TRBV30; CDR3: CAWETGSNQPQHF; DNA: TGTGCCTGGGAGACAGGTAGCAATCAGCCCCAGCATTTT
D: TRBD2; size: NA; J: TRBJ2-2; V: TRBV27; CDR3: CASRLTSGGTRGTGELFF; DNA: TGTGCCAGCAGACTTACTAGCGGGGGGACTCGCGGCACCGGGGAGCTGTTTTTT
D: TRBD2; size: NA; J: TRBJ2-3; V: TRBV4-1; CDR3: CASSQAPTSASTDTQYF; DNA: TGCGCCAGCAGCCAAGCCCCAACTAGCGCTAGCACAGATACGCAGTATTTT